This T cell receptor (beta chain) was obtained from a study of OX40 agonist ivuxolimab in advanced cancers. Across the whole study: A partial response was reached by three patients: one with hepatocellular carcinoma and two with cutaneous melanoma. Whole-study findings and limits: Some of the nonresponding patients also showed low levels of normalized T-cell clonal expansion.

The CDR3 is made up of 16 amino acids. Germline trimming cut 2 bases from V and 5 bases from J; bases unmatched to any gene: 11. Germline assignment: CDR1 MGHRA and CDR2 YSYEKL. For this clone: The target antigen is unknown.

Profiled with immunoSEQ multiplex PCR; TCRdb holds only in-frame clones, not every one. The repertoire holds some 67,000 clones, with about 80% as singletons. V usage is TRBV4-1 and J usage is TRBJ1-1; 7 bases are shared with TRBD1. The TCR sequence derives from an adult with an advanced solid tumor such as melanoma, head and neck, liver or kidney cancer. Sample: CD4+ or CD8+ T cells sorted from blood, taken in a trial of the OX40 agonist ivuxolimab. The CDR3: CASSQKSDRARTEAFF. CDR3 in DNA: TGCGCCAGCAGCCAAAAGTCTGACAGGGCAAGGACTGAAGCTTTCTTT.